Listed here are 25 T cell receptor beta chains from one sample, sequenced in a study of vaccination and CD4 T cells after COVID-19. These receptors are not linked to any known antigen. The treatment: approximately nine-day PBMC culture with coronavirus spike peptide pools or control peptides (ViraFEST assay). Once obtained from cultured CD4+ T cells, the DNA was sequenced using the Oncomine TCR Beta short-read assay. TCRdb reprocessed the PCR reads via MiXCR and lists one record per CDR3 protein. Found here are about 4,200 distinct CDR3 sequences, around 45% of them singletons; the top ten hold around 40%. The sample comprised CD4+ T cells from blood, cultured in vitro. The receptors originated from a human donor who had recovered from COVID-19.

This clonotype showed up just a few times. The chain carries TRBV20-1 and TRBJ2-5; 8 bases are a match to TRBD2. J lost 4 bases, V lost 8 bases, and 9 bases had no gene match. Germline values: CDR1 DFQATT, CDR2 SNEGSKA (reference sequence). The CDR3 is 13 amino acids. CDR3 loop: CSLRGLGGETQYF. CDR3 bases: TGCAGTCTTCGGGGACTAGGGGGAGAGACCCAGTACTTC.

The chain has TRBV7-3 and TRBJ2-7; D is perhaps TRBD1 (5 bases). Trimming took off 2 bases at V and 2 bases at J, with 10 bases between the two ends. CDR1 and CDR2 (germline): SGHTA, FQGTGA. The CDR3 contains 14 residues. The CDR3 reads CASSLGGAAYEQYF. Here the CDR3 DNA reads TGTGCCAGCAGCTTAGGTGGGGCGGCCTACGAGCAGTACTTC.

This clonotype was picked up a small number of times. The CDR3 DNA reads TGCAGTGCTACCATGGGGCCCTTGAATTCACCCCTCCACTTT. This translates into CSATMGPLNSPLHF. V is TRBV20-1 and J is TRBJ1-6; D might be TRBD1 (5 bases). Germline V gives CDR1 DFQATT, CDR2 SNEGSKA (reference sequence). The CDR3 length is 14 residues. The V and J ends lost 4 bases and 7 bases respectively, with 14 bases between them.

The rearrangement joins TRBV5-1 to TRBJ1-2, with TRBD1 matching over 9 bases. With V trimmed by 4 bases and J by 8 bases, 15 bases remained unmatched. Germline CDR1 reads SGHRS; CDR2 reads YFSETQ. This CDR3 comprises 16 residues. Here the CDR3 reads CASSTGQGTPGTGYTF. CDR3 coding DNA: TGCGCCAGCAGCACGGGACAGGGCACCCCGGGCACAGGCTACACCTTC.

The CDR3 here is CASSLGKETQYF. The CDR3 coding sequence is TGTGCCAGCAGCTTAGGCAAAGAGACCCAGTACTTC. The gene calls are TRBV7-8 and TRBJ2-5, with no clear D. Germline V gives CDR1 SGHVS, CDR2 FQNEAQ. CDR3 length equals 12 residues. The ends were cut back, 1 base at V and 3 bases at J, with 3 bases in the middle.

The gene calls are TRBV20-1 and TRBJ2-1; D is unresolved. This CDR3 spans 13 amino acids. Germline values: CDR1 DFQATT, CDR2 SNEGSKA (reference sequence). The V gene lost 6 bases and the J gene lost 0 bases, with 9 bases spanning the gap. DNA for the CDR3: TGCAGTGCCCAAAGGAGCTCCTACAATGAGCAGTTCTTC. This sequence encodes CSAQRSSYNEQFF.

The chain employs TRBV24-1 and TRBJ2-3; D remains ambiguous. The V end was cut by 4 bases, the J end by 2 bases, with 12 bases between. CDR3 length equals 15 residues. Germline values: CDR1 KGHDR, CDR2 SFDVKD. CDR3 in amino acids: CATSDPTRVTDTQYF. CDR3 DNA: TGTGCCACCAGTGACCCGACTCGAGTCACAGATACGCAGTATTTT.

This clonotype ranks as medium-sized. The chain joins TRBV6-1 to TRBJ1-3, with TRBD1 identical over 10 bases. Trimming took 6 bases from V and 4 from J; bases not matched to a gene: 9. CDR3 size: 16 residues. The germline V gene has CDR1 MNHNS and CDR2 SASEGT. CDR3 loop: CASRAPGTGVGNTIYF. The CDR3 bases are TGTGCCAGCAGGGCTCCCGGGACAGGGGTCGGAAACACCATATATTTT.

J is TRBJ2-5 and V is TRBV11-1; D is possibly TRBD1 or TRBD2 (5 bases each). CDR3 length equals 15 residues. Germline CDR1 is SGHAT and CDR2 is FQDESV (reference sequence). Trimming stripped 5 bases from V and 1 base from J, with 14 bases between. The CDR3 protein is CASSILGVLQETQYF. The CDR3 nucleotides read TGTGCCAGCAGCATCCTGGGGGTTCTCCAAGAGACCCAGTACTTC.

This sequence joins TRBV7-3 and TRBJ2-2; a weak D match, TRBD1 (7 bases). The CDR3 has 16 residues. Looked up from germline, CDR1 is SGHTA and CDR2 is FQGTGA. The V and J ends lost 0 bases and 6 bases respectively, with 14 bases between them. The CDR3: CASSLTGRGRSGELFF. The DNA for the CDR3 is TGTGCCAGCAGCTTAACGGGCAGGGGGAGGTCCGGGGAGCTGTTTTTT.

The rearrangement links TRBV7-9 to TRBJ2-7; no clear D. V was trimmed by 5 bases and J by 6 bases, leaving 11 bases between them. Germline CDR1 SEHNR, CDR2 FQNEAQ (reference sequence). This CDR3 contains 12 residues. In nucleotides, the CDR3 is TGTGCCAGCAGCCCCGATAGCCGCGAGCAGTACTTC. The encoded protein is CASSPDSREQYF.

This chain's CDR3 is CASSDGFGGWLLNTEAFF. CDR3 nucleotides: TGTGCCAGCAGTGATGGTTTCGGTGGGTGGCTACTGAACACTGAAGCTTTCTTT. This chain uses TRBV6-1 with TRBJ1-1; D not resolved. Germline-derived CDR1 and CDR2 are MNHNS and SASEGT. This CDR3 spans 18 amino acids. Between the trimmed V and J ends, which lost 3 bases and 0 bases, there was a span of 20 bases.

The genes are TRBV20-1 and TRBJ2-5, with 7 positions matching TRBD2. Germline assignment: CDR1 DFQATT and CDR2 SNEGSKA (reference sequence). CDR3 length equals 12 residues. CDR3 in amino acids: CSASGNQETQYF. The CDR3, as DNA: TGCAGCGCCAGCGGGAACCAAGAGACCCAGTACTTC.

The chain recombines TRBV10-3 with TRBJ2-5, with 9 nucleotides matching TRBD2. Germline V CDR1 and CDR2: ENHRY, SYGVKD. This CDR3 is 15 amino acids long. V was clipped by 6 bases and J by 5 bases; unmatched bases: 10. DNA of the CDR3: TGTGCCATCAGCTCTAGCGGGGTTTTGGATGAGACCCAGTACTTC. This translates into CAISSSGVLDETQYF.

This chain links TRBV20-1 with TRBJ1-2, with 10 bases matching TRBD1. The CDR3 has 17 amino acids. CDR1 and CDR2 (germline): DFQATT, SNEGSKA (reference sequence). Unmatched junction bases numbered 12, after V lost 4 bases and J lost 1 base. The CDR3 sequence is CSATGSGTGAGNYGYTF. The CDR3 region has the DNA TGCAGTGCTACGGGATCCGGGACAGGGGCCGGTAACTATGGCTACACCTTC.

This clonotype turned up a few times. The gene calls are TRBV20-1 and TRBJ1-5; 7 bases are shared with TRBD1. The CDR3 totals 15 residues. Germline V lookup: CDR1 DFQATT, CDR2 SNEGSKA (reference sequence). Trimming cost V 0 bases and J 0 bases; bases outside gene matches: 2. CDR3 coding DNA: TGCAGTGCTAGAGAGGACAGGTATAGCAATCAGCCCCAGCATTTT. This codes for CSAREDRYSNQPQHF.

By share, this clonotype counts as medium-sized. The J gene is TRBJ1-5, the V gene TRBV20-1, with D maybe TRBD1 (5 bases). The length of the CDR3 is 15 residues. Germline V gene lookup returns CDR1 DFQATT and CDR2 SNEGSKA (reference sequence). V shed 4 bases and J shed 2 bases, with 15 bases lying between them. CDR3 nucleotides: TGCAGTGCTACCGACAGATCCTGGGGCAATCAGCCCCAGCATTTT. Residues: CSATDRSWGNQPQHF.

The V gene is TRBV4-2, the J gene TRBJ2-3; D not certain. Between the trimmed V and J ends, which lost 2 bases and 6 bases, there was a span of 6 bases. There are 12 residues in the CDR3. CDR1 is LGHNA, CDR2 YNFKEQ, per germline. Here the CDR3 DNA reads TGTGCCAGCAGCCAATTCGCTGATACGCAGTATTTT. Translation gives CASSQFADTQYF.

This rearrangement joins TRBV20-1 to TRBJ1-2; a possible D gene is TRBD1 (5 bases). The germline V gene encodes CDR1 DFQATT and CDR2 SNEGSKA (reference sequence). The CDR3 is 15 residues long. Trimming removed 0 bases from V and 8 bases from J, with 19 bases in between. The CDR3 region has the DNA TGCAGTGCTAGAGACCCGCGGAGGGGTTTCTACGGCTACACCTTC. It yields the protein CSARDPRRGFYGYTF.

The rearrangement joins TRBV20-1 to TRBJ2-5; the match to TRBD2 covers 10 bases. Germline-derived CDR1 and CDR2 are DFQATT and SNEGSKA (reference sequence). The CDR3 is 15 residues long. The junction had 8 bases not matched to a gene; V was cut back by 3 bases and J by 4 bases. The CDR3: CSASPSGSGVETQYF. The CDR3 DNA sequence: TGCAGTGCTAGTCCTAGCGGGAGCGGCGTAGAGACCCAGTACTTC.

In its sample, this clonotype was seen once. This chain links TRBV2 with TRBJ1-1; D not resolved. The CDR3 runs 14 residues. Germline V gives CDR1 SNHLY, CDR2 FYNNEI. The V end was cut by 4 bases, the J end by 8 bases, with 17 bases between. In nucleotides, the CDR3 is TGTGCCAGCAGTGTATCCCCCTTGGCGACAGAAGCTTTCTTT. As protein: CASSVSPLATEAFF.

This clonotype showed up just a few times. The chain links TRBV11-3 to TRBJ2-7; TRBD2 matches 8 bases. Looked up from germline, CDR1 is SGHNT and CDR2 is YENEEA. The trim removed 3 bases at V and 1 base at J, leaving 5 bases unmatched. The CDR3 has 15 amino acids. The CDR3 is CASSFLLAGSYEQYF. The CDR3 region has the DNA TGTGCCAGCAGCTTCTTGTTAGCGGGATCCTACGAGCAGTACTTC.

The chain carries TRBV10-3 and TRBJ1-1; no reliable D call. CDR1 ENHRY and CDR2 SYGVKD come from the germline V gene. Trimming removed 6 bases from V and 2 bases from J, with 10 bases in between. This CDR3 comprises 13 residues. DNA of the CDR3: TGTGCCATCAGAGGTGACCTTAACACTGAAGCTTTCTTT. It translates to CAIRGDLNTEAFF.

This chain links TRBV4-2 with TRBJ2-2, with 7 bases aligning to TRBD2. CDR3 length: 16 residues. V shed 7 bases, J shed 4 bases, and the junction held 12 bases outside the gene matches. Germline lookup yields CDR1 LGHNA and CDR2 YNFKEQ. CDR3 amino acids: CASNRGEQDITGELFF. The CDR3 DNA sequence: TGTGCCAGCAACCGGGGGGAGCAGGATATCACCGGGGAGCTGTTTTTT.

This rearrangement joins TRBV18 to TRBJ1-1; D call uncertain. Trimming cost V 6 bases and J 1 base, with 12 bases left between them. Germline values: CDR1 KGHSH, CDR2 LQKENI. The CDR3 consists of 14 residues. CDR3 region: CASSNTVSNTEAFF. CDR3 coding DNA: TGTGCCAGCTCTAACACGGTGTCGAACACTGAAGCTTTCTTT.